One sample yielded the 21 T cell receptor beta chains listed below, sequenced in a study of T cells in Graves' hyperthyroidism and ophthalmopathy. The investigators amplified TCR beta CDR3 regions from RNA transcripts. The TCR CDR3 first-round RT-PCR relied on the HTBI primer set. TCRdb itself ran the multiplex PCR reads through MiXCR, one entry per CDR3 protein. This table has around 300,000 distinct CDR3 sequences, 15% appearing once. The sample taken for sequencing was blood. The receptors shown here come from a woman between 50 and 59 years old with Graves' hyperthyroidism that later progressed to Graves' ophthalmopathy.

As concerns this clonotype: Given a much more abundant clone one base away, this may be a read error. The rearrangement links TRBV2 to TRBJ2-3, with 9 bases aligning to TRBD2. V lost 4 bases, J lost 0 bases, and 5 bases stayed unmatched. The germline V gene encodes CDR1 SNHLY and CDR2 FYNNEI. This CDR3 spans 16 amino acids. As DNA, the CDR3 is TGTGCCAGCAGTGGGACTAGCGCCACTAGCACAGATACGCAGTATTTT. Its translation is CASSGTSATSTDTQYF.

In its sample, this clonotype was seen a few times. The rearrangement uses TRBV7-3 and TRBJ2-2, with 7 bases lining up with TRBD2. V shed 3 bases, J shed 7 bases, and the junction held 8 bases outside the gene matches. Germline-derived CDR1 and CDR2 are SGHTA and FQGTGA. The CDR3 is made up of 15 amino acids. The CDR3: CASSFGGRGDGELFF. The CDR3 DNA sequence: TGTGCCAGCAGCTTTGGCGGGAGAGGTGACGGGGAGCTGTTTTTT.

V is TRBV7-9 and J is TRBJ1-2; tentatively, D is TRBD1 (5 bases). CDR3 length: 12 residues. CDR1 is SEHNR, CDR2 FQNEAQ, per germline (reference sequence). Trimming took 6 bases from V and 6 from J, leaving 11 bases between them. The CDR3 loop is CASRPRGDGYTF. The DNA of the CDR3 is TGTGCCAGCAGGCCCCGGGGGGATGGCTACACCTTC.

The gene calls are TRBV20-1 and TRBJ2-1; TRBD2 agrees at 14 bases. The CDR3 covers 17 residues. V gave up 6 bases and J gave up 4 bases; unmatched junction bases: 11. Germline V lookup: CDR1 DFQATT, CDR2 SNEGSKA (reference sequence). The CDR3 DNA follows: TGCAGTGCCGCGGGACTAGCGGGAGTTTCACCTTACAATGAGCAGTTCTTC. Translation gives CSAAGLAGVSPYNEQFF.

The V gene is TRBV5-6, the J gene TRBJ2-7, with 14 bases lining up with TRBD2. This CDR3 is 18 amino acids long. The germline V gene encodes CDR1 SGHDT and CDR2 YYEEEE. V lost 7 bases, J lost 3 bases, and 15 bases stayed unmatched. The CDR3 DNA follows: TGTGCCAGCTTCCGGGGACTAGCGGGGGCTGGGGCCTTCTACGAGCAGTACTTC. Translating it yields CASFRGLAGAGAFYEQYF.

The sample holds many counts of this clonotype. CDR3 in DNA: TGCGCCAGCAGTGAGAAGCAGTACTTC. It translates to CASSEKQYF. The chain joins TRBV10-2 to TRBJ2-7; D remains unclear. The CDR3 is 9 residues long. Germline CDR1 is WSHSY and CDR2 is SAAADI. The ends were cut back, 2 bases at V and 8 bases at J, with 1 base in the middle.

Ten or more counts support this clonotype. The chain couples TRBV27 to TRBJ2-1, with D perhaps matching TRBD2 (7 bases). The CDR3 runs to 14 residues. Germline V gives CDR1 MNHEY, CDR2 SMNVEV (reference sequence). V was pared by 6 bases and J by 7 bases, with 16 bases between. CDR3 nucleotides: TGTGCCAGCAGGCTAGGGGGGGAGGAAAATGAGCAGTTCTTC. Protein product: CASRLGGEENEQFF.

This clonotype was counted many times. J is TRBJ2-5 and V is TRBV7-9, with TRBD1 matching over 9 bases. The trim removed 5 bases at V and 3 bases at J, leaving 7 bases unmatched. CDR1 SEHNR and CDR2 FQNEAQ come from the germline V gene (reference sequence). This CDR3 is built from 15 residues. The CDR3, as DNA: TGTGCCAGCAGCCTCCTGGGACAGGGTGAAGAGACCCAGTACTTC. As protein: CASSLLGQGEETQYF.

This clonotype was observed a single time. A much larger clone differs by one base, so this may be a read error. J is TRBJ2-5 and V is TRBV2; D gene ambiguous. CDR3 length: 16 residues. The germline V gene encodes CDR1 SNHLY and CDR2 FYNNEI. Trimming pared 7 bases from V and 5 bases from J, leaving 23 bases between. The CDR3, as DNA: TGTGCCAGCACTATTCCGTCTGGCCCGTTGAGGGAGACCCAGTACTTC. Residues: CASTIPSGPLRETQYF.

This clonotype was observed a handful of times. CDR3 sequence: CASSSRGGGEKLFF. CDR3 coding DNA: TGCGCCAGCAGCTCCCGGGGGGGAGGTGAAAAACTGTTTTTT. The chain joins TRBV5-1 to TRBJ1-4; D may be TRBD1 (5 bases). The CDR3 contains 14 residues. Between the trimmed V and J ends, which lost 3 bases and 7 bases, there was a span of 13 bases. CDR1 and CDR2 from the germline V gene are SGHRS and YFSETQ.

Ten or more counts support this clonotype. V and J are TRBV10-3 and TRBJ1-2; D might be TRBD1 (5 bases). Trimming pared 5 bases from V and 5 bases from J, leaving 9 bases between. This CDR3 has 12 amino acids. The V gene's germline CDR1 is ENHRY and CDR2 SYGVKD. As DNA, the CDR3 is TGTGCCATCAGTCCGGGGGAATATGGCTACACCTTC. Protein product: CAISPGEYGYTF.

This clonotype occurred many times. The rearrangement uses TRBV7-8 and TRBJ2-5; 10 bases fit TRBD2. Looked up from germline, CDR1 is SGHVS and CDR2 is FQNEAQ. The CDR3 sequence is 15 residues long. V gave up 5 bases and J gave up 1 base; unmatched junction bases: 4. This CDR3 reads CASSPTSGFQETQYF. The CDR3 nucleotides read TGTGCCAGCAGCCCGACTAGCGGGTTCCAAGAGACCCAGTACTTC.

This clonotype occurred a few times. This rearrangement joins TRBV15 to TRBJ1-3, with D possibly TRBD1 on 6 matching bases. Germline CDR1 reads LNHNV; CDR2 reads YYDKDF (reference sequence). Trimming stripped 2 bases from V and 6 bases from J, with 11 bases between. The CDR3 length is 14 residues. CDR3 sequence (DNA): TGTGCCACCAGCAGATCATACAGGGTAAACACCATATATTTT. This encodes CATSRSYRVNTIYF.

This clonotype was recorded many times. CDR3 residues: CSARDFGGGETQYF. Written as DNA, the CDR3 is TGCAGTGCTAGAGATTTTGGGGGGGGGGAGACCCAGTACTTC. This chain joins TRBV20-1 and TRBJ2-5, with TRBD2 matching 7 bases. Germline trimming cut 0 bases from V and 5 bases from J; bases unmatched to any gene: 6. CDR1 and CDR2 (germline): DFQATT, SNEGSKA (reference sequence). This CDR3 has 14 amino acids.

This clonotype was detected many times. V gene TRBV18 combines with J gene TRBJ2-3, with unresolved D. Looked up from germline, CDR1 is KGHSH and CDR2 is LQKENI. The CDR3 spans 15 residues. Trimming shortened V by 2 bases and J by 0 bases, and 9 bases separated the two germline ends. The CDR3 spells CASSPATSSTDTQYF. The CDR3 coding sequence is TGTGCCAGCTCACCAGCCACTTCTAGCACAGATACGCAGTATTTT.

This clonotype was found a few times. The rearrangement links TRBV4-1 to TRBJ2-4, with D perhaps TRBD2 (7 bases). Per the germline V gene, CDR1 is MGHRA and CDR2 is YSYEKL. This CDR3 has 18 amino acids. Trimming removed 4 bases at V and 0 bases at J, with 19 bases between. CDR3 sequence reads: CASSPGGRQILAKNIQYF. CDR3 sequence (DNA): TGCGCCAGCAGCCCGGGGGGCAGGCAGATACTAGCCAAAAACATTCAGTACTTC.

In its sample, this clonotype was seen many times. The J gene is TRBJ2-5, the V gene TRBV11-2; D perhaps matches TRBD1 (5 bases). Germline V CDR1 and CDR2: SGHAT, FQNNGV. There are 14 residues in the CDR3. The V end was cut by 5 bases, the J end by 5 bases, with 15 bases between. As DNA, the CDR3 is TGTGCCAGCAGCGTTATTGGGGCCCGGGAGACCCAGTACTTC. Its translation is CASSVIGARETQYF.

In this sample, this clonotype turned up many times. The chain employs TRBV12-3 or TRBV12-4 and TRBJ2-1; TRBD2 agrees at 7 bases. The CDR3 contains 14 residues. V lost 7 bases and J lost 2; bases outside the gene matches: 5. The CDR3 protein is CASNPSGAYNEQFF. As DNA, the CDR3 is TGTGCCAGCAACCCCAGCGGGGCCTACAATGAGCAGTTCTTC.

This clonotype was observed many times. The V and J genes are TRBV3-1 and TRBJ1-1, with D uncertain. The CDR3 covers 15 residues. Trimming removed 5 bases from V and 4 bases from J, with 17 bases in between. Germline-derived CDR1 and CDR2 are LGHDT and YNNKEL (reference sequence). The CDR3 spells CASSILSGRGTEAFF. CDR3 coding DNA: TGTGCCAGCAGCATCCTCTCCGGGAGAGGCACTGAAGCTTTCTTT.

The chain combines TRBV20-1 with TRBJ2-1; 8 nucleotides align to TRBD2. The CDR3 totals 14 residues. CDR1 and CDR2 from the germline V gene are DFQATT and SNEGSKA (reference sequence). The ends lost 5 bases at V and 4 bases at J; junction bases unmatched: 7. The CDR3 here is CSAVVAGSYNEQFF. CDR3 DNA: TGCAGTGCTGTGGTAGCGGGGTCTTACAATGAGCAGTTCTTC.

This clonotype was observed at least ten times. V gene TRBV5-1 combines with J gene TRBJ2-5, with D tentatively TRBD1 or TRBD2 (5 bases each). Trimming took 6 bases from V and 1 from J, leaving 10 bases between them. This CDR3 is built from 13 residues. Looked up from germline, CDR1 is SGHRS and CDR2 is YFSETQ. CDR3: CASKRGTQETQYF. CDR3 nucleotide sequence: TGCGCCAGCAAGAGGGGTACCCAAGAGACCCAGTACTTC.